Each of the 18 T cell receptor beta chains below was sequenced from the same sample in a study of identical twins. TCRdb re-called the 5' RACE reads through MiXCR, storing one row per CDR3 protein. Of around 220,000 distinct CDR3 sequences in the sample, roughly a tenth were seen once. Specimen: memory T cells sorted from blood. Receptors were obtained from a man aged 50 to 59 in good health.

This clonotype has only a few counts. V gene TRBV4-2 combines with J gene TRBJ2-5; TRBD2 matches at 9 bases. This CDR3 region has 16 residues. In germline, CDR1 is LGHNA, CDR2 YNFKEQ. V gave up 4 bases and J gave up 1 base; unmatched junction bases: 7. The CDR3 reads CASSPGAGGGQETQYF. The CDR3 DNA reads as TGTGCCAGCAGCCCCGGGGCGGGAGGGGGCCAAGAGACCCAGTACTTC.

This clonotype was found a few times. The rearrangement links TRBV3-1 to TRBJ2-5; 15 nucleotides align to TRBD2. Germline assignment: CDR1 LGHDT and CDR2 YNNKEL (reference sequence). The CDR3 length is 16 residues. V trimming: 4 bases; J trimming: 5 bases; junction bases outside the gene matches: 5. In DNA, the CDR3 is TGTGCCAGCAGCCGGCGAGGACTAGCGGGAGGGGAGACCCAGTACTTC. The encoded protein is CASSRRGLAGGETQYF.

CDR3 loop: CASSQDVYTYEQYF. The CDR3 DNA sequence: TGCGCCAGCAGCCAAGATGTCTACACCTACGAGCAGTACTTC. The chain couples TRBV4-3 to TRBJ2-7, with unresolved D. Germline V CDR1 and CDR2: LGHNA, YSLEER. The CDR3 is 14 residues long. V lost 0 bases and J 2 bases, leaving 8 bases between the germline ends.

This clonotype was seen more than once but under ten times. The CDR3 region is CASSLVGNTIYF. The CDR3 DNA follows: TGTGCCAGCAGCCTAGTGGGAAACACCATATATTTT. The chain has TRBV12-3 or TRBV12-4 and TRBJ1-3; D unclear. Trimming removed 6 bases from V and 4 bases from J, with 7 bases in between. This CDR3 has 12 amino acids.

The gene calls are TRBV12-3 or TRBV12-4 and TRBJ1-5; a weak D match, TRBD1 (6 bases). The CDR3 runs to 15 residues. Deletions cut 3 bases from V and 5 bases from J, with 14 bases between. Written as DNA, the CDR3 is TGTGCCAGCAGTTTGGGCAGGGGATCCTATCAGCCCCAGCATTTT. Protein product: CASSLGRGSYQPQHF.

In the case of this clonotype: A much larger clone lies one base from this, so it may be a read error. Since the CDR3 does not end with the conserved phenylalanine or tryptophan, this likely comes from a read error. The CDR3 DNA follows: TGTGCCAGTAGTCCATACAGAGGGGGTAGGGGTGAAGCTTTCTAT. It specifies CASSPYRGGRGEAFY. The V and J genes are TRBV19 and TRBJ1-1; weak D call: TRBD1 (6 bases). Germline lookup yields CDR1 LNHDA and CDR2 SQIVND (reference sequence). V was clipped by 5 bases and J by 7 bases, with 20 bases between them. This CDR3 has 15 residues.

This clonotype was counted only a few times. The rearrangement links TRBV20-1 to TRBJ2-5; D unclear. Germline V lookup: CDR1 DFQATT, CDR2 SNEGSKA (reference sequence). The CDR3 is made up of 18 amino acids. Trimming took off 2 bases at V and 4 bases at J, with 26 bases between the two ends. The CDR3 DNA sequence: TGCAGTGCTAGATTCCTCACGCTTGGTTCGGTTAATGGAGAGACCCAGTACTTC. It codes for CSARFLTLGSVNGETQYF.

About this clonotype itself: This may be a read error, as it is one base from a much larger clone. The rearrangement uses TRBV28 and TRBJ2-6, with D hard to call. Germline CDR1 reads MDHEN; CDR2 reads SYDVKM. This CDR3 has 15 residues. Here the CDR3 reads CASTTVNSGVNVLTF. The CDR3 DNA follows: TGTGCCAGCACCACAGTGAACTCTGGGGTCAACGTCCTGACTTTC.

This clonotype has just a few counts. The CDR3 nucleotides read TGTGCCAGCAGCCGTGCAGGGGGCGATGAGCAGTTCTTC. This encodes CASSRAGGDEQFF. The chain couples TRBV5-4 to TRBJ2-1, with 8 positions matching TRBD1. From germline, CDR1 is SGHNT and CDR2 YYREEE (reference sequence). V dropped 4 bases and J dropped 8; count of bases not matched to a gene: 5. The CDR3 runs 13 residues.

The chain is built from TRBV20-1 and TRBJ1-5, with D tentatively TRBD1 (6 bases). Germline lookup yields CDR1 DFQATT and CDR2 SNEGSKA (reference sequence). V lost 2 bases, J lost 1 base, and 12 bases lay in between. The CDR3 length is 15 residues. The CDR3 protein is CSARPNRVSNQPQHF. The DNA for the CDR3 is TGCAGTGCTAGACCCAACAGGGTCAGCAATCAGCCCCAGCATTTT.

This chain connects TRBV7-9 to TRBJ1-6; D perhaps matches TRBD1 (5 bases). This CDR3 contains 15 residues. Germline V gene sequence: CDR1 SEHNR, CDR2 FQNEAQ (reference sequence). V was clipped by 1 base and J by 10 bases, with 14 bases between them. Here the CDR3 reads CASSLDGDGQSPLHF. The CDR3 nucleotides read TGTGCCAGCAGCTTAGACGGGGACGGCCAATCACCCCTCCACTTT.

This clonotype was counted many times. The chain couples TRBV10-3 to TRBJ2-1; 8 bases align to TRBD2. Unmatched junction bases numbered 13, after V lost 5 bases and J lost 7 bases. The CDR3 is 16 residues long. CDR1 is ENHRY and CDR2 is SYGVKD in the germline V gene. CDR3 loop: CAISPSGRALWNEQFF. The CDR3 DNA sequence: TGTGCCATCAGTCCGTCCGGGAGGGCCCTCTGGAATGAGCAGTTCTTC.

This clonotype turned up a few times. V gene TRBV27 combines with J gene TRBJ1-2, with 7 bases identical to TRBD1. The CDR3 has 16 residues. After removal of 5 bases from V and 2 bases from J, the junction contained 11 bases not matched to a gene. Germline CDR1 reads MNHEY; CDR2 reads SMNVEV (reference sequence). The CDR3 nucleotides read TGTGCCAGCAGTCCCCAAACAGGGGCGATAAACTATGGCTACACCTTC. This translates into CASSPQTGAINYGYTF.

CDR3 sequence reads: CASSPGRDNSPLHF. The CDR3 DNA reads TGTGCCAGCTCACCGGGGAGGGATAATTCACCCCTCCACTTT. The chain uses TRBV18 and TRBJ1-6; D uncertain. The length of the CDR3 is 14 residues. CDR1 is KGHSH, CDR2 LQKENI, per germline. V shed 3 bases and J shed 5 bases, with 8 bases lying between them. Using reference TRBV18 and TRBJ1-6 for the parts outside the CDR3, the full variable domain is NAGVMQNPRHLVRRRGQEARLRCSPMKGHSHVYWYRQLPEEGLKFMVYLQKENIIDESGMPKERFSAEFPKEGPSILRIQQVVRGDSAAYFCASSPGRDNSPLHFGNGTRLTVT.

This chain joins TRBV29-1 and TRBJ2-2; 7 bases are a match to TRBD1. CDR3 size: 16 residues. V lost 7 bases, J lost 3 bases, and 14 bases stayed unmatched. In germline, CDR1 is SQVTM, CDR2 ANQGSEA. The chain's CDR3 is CSAGRRQGSHTGELFF. DNA for the CDR3: TGCAGCGCCGGACGTCGACAGGGTAGTCACACCGGGGAGCTGTTTTTT.

This clonotype was found many times. This chain uses TRBV4-1 with TRBJ2-3; D uncertain. The ends were cut back, 0 bases at V and 5 bases at J, with 6 bases in the middle. The CDR3 is made up of 13 amino acids. From germline, CDR1 is MGHRA and CDR2 YSYEKL. CDR3 DNA: TGCGCCAGCAGCCAAGATTTGGGAGATACGCAGTATTTT. As protein: CASSQDLGDTQYF.

This clonotype was seen ten or more times. The chain joins TRBV7-2 to TRBJ2-5; D is unclear. The germline CDR1 and CDR2 sequences are SGHTA and FQGNSA. Trimming left V 0 bases short and J 2 bases short, with 13 bases between. This CDR3 contains 16 residues. The CDR3 loop is CASSLAQAPVQETQYF. In DNA, the CDR3 is TGTGCCAGCAGCTTAGCTCAGGCGCCAGTACAAGAGACCCAGTACTTC.

This clonotype was detected ten times or more. The chain couples TRBV25-1 to TRBJ2-1; 10 positions agree with TRBD2. The CDR3 has 18 residues. CDR1 MGHDK and CDR2 SYGVNS come from the germline V gene. The J segment lost 4 bases and the V segment lost 0 bases, leaving 9 bases of the junction unmatched. The CDR3 DNA follows: TGTGCCAGCAGTGAATACCCTAGCGGGAGCGGGAGGTACAATGAGCAGTTCTTC. This translates into CASSEYPSGSGRYNEQFF.